The T cell receptor (beta chain) under discussion was sequenced for a study of shared clonotypes between healthy human individuals. Study-level background: A donor's plate count was three for CD4 naive and three for CD4 memory; CD8 naive had two and CD8 memory one.

Profiling relied on immunoSEQ multiplex PCR, and the TCRdb table lists in-frame clones only, not all of them. This table has approximately 1.5 million clones, approximately 98% appearing once. CDR1 and CDR2 (germline): SGDLS, YYNGEE. V lost 6 bases to trimming and J lost 4 bases; unmatched junction nucleotides: 13. The CDR3 has 18 amino acids. This clonotype was sampled from a man younger than 45 in good health. V and J are TRBV9 and TRBJ2-3, with 14 bases fitting TRBD2. The sample taken for sequencing was naive CD4+ T cells sorted from blood. Described subset: CD45RA+ positively selected. The CDR3 loop is CASTRGVGLAGEADTQYF. CDR3 in DNA: TGTGCCAGCACCAGAGGGGTGGGACTAGCGGGAGAGGCAGATACGCAGTATTTT. The full variable domain, in which reference TRBV9 and TRBJ2-3 provide the parts outside the CDR3, is DSGVTQTPKHLITATGQRVTLRCSPRSGDLSVYWYQQSLDQGLQFLIQYYNGEERAKGNILERFSAQQFPDLHSELNLSSLELGDSALYFCASTRGVGLAGEADTQYFGPGTRLTVL.